This T cell receptor beta chain was observed in a study of metastatic and nonmetastatic thyroid tumors. On the study more broadly: The study looked at repertoires side by side in blood and in tumor or nodule tissue from malignant and benign thyroid patients.

Before thyroid surgery, none of the patients had received any treatment. Germline-derived CDR1 and CDR2 are LNHNV and YYDKDF (reference sequence). V was cut by 2 bases and J by 7 bases, with 15 bases left in between. The CDR3 contains 14 residues. TCRdb re-clonotyped the PCR reads through MiXCR. The table shows 15,000 to 20,000 clones, with approximately 14% occurring only once. The source material was blood. The rearrangement links TRBV15 to TRBJ2-7; a possible D gene is TRBD2 (6 bases). The TCR originated in a female donor with papillary thyroid cancer or a benign thyroid nodule (not recorded which). Some clones in this sample may be carry-over from other donors' samples. The CDR3 region is CATSRPGDRKEQYF. CDR3 sequence (DNA): TGTGCCACCAGCAGACCGGGAGATCGGAAAGAGCAGTACTTC.